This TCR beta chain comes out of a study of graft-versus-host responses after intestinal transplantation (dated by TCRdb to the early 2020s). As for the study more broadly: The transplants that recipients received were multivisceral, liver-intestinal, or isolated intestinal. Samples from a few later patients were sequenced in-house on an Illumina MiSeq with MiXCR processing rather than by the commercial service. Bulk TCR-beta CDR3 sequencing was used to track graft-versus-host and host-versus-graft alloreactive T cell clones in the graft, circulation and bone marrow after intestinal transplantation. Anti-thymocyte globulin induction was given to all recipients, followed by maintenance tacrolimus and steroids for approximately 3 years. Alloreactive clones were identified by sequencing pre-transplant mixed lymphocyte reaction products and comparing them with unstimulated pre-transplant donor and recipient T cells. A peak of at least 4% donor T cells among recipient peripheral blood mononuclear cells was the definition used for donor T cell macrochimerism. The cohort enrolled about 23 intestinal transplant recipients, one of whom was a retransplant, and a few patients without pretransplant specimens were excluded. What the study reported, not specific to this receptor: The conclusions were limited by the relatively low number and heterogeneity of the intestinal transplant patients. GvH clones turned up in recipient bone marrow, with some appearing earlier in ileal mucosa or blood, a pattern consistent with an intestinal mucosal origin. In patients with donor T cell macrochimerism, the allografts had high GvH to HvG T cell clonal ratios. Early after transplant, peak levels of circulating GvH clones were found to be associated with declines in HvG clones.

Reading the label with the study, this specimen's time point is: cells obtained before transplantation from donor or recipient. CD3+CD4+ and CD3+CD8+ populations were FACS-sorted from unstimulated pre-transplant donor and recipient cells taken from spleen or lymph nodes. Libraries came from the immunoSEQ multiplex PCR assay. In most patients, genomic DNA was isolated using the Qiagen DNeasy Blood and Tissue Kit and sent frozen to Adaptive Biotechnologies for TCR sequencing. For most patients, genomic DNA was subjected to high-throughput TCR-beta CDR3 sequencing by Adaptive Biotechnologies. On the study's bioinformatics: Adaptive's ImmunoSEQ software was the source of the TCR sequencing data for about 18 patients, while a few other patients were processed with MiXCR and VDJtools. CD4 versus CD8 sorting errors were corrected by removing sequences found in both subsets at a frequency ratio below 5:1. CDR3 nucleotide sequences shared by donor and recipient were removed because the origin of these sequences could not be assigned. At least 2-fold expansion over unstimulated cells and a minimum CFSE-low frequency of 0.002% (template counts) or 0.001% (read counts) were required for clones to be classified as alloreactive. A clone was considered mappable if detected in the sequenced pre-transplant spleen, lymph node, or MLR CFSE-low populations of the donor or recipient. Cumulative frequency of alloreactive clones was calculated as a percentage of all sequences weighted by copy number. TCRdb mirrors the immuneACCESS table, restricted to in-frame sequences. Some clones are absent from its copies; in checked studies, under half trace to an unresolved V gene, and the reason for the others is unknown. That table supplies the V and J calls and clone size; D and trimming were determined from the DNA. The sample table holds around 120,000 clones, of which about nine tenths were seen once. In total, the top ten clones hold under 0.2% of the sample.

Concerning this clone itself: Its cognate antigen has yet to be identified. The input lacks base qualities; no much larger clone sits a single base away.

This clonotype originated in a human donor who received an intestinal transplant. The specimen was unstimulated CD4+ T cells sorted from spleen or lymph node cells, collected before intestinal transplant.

Here the CDR3 is given as CASSLEGLQETQYF. DNA sequence: TGTGCCAGCAGCCTGGAGGGTCTCCAAGAGACCCAGTACTTC. Recombination connected TRBV7-2 to TRBJ2-5, and TRBD2 may be the D gene, going by 6 matching bases. V drops 5 bases and J drops 1 base, leaving 11 bases in between. The CDR1 and CDR2 encoded by the germline V gene are SGHTA and FQGNSA. There are 14 amino acids in the CDR3, from cysteine to phenylalanine inclusive. Only the CDR3 part of the read is kept: 42 bases, read in frame from the first base.